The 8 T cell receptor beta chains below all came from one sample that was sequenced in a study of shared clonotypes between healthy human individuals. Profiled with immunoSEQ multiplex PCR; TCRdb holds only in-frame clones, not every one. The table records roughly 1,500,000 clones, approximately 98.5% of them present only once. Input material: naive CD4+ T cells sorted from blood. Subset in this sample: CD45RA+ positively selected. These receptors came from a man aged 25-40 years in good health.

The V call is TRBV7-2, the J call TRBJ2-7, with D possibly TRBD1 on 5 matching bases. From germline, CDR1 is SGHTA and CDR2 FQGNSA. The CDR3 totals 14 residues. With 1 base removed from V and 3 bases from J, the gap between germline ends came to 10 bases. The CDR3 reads CASSLGQWGYEQYF. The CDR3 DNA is TGTGCCAGCAGCTTAGGACAGTGGGGCTACGAGCAGTACTTC.

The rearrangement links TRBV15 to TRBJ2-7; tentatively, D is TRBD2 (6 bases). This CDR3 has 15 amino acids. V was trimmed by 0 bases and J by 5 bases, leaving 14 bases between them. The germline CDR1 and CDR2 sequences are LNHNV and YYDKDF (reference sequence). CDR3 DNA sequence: TGTGCCACCAGCAGAGATCCTGCGGGAATCAACGAGCAGTACTTC. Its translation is CATSRDPAGINEQYF. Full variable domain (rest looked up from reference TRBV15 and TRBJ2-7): DAMVIQNPRYQVTQFGKPVTLSCSQTLNHNVMYWYQQKSSQAPKLLFHYYDKDFNNEADTPDNFQSRRPNTSFCFLDIRSPGLGDTAMYLCATSRDPAGINEQYFGPGTRLTVT.

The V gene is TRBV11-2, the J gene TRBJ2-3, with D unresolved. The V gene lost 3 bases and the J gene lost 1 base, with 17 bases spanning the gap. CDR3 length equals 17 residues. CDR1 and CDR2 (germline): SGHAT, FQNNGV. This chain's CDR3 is CASSFESWMGGTDTQYF. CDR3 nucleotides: TGTGCCAGCAGCTTCGAATCTTGGATGGGTGGCACAGATACGCAGTATTTT.

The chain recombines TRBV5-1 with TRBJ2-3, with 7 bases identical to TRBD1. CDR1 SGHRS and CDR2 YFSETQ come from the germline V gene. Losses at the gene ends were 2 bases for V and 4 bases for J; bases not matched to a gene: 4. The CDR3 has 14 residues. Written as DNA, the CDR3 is TGCGCCAGCAGCTTCAGGACAGGCGCAGATACGCAGTATTTT. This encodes CASSFRTGADTQYF.

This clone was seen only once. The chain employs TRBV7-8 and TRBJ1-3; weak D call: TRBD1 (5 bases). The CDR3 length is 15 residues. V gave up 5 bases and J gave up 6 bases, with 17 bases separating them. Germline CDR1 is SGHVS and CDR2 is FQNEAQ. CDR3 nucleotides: TGTGCCAGCAGCCAGTCTGCGCAGGGCCAAAACACCATATATTTT. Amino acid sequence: CASSQSAQGQNTIYF.

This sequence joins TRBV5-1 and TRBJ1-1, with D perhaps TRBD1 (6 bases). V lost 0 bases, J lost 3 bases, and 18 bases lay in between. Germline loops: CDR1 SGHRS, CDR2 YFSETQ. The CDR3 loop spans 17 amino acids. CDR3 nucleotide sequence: TGCGCCAGCAGCTTGGCGGTGAGGGGGGCGCCGTACACTGAAGCTTTCTTT. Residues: CASSLAVRGAPYTEAFF.

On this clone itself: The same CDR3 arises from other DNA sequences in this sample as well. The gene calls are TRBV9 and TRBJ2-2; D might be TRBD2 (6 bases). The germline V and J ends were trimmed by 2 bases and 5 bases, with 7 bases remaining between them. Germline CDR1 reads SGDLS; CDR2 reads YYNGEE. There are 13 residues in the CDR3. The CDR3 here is CASSVGTTGELFF. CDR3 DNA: TGTGCCAGCAGCGTCGGGACTACCGGGGAGCTGTTTTTT.

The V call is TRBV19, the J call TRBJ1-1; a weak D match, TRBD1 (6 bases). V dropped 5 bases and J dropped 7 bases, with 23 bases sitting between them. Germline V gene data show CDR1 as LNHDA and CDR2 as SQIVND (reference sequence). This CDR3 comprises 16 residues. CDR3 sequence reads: CASSADKGGLMVEAFF. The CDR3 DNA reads TGTGCCAGTAGTGCAGACAAGGGGGGTTTGATGGTTGAAGCTTTCTTT. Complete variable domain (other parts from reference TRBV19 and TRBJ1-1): DGGITQSPKYLFRKEGQNVTLSCEQNLNHDAMYWYRQDPGQGLRLIYYSQIVNDFQKGDIAEGYSVSREKKESFPLTVTSAQKNPTAFYLCASSADKGGLMVEAFFGQGTRLTVV.